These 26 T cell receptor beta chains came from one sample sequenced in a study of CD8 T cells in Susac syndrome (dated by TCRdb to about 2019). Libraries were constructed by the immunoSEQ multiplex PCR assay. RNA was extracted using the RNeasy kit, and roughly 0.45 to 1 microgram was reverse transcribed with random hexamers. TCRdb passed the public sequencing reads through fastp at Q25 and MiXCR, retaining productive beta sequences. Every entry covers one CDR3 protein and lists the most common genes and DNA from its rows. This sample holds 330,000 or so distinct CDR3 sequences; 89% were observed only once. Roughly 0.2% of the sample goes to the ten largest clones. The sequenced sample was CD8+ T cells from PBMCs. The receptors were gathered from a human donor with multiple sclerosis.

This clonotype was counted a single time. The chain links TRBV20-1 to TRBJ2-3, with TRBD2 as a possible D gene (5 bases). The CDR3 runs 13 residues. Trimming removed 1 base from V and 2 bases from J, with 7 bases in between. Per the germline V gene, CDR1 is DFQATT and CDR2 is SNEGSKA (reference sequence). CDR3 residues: CSARAGTTDTQYF. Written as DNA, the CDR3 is TGCAGTGCTAGAGCGGGAACCACAGATACGCAGTATTTT.

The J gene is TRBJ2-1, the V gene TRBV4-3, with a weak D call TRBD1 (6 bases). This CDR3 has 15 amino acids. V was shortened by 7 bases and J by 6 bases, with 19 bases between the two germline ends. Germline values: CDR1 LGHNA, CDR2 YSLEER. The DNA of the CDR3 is TGCGCCAGCACGCCCGGGACACTAGGATCCAATGAGCAGTTCTTC. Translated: CASTPGTLGSNEQFF.

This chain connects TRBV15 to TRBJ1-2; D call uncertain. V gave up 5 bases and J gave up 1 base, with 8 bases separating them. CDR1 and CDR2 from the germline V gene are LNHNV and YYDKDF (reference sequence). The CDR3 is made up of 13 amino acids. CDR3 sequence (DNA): TGTGCCACCAGCCGGAATAATAACTATGGCTACACCTTC. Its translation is CATSRNNNYGYTF.

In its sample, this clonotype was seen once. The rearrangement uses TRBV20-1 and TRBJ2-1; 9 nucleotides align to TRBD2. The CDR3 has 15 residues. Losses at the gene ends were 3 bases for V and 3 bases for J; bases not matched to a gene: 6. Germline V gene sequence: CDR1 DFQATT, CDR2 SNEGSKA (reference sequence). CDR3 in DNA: TGCAGTGCTAGTAGAGTAGCGGGAGTCTACAATGAGCAGTTCTTC. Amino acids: CSASRVAGVYNEQFF.

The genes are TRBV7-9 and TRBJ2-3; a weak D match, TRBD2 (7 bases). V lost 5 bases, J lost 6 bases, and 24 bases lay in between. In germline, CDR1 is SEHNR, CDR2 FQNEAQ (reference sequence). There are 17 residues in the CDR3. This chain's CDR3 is CASSHDLGPGGADTQYF. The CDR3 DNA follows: TGTGCCAGCAGCCATGATTTAGGTCCGGGGGGCGCCGATACGCAGTATTTT.

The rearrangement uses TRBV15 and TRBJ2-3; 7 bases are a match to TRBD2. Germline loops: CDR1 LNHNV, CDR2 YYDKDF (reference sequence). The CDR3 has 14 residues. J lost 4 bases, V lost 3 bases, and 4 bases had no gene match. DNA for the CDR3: TGTGCCACCAGCAGTGTAGCGGGCGCAGATACGCAGTATTTT. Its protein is CATSSVAGADTQYF.

The CDR3 here is CASSLSGLAGGKGKETQYF. The CDR3 DNA reads as TGTGCCAGCAGTTTGTCGGGACTAGCGGGAGGGAAGGGTAAAGAGACCCAGTACTTC. The chain employs TRBV27 and TRBJ2-5; 16 positions agree with TRBD2. Per germline, CDR1 MNHEY and CDR2 SMNVEV (reference sequence). CDR3 length equals 19 residues. V gave up 3 bases and J gave up 3 bases; unmatched junction bases: 10.

CDR3 nucleotide sequence: TGCAGTGCCCCAAGGGTCATCCTGAGGACAGATACGCAGTATTTT. Translation gives CSAPRVILRTDTQYF. J is TRBJ2-3 and V is TRBV20-1; D not resolved. V lost 6 bases and J lost 3, with 19 bases in between. Germline V gives CDR1 DFQATT, CDR2 SNEGSKA (reference sequence). The CDR3 has 15 amino acids.

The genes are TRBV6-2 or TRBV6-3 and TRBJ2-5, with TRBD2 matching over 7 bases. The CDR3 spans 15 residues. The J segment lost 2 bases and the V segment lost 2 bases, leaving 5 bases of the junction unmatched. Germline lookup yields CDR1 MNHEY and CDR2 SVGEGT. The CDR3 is CASSYRLAAQETQYF. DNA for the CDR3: TGTGCCAGCAGTTACCGTCTAGCGGCGCAAGAGACCCAGTACTTC.

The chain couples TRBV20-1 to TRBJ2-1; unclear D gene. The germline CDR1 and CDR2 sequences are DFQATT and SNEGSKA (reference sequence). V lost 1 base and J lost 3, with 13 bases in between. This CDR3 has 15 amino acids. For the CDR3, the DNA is TGCAGTGCTAGAGGGGCTATAAGGAACTACAATGAGCAGTTCTTC. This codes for CSARGAIRNYNEQFF.

The CDR3 reads CASRPGQGADEQYF. The CDR3 coding sequence is TGTGCCAGCAGACCGGGACAGGGGGCCGACGAGCAGTACTTC. The rearrangement joins TRBV6-1 to TRBJ2-7; 12 nucleotides match TRBD1. With 6 bases clipped from V and 5 bases from J, the junction kept 5 bases outside the gene matches. CDR1 and CDR2 (germline): MNHNS, SASEGT. The CDR3 contains 14 residues.

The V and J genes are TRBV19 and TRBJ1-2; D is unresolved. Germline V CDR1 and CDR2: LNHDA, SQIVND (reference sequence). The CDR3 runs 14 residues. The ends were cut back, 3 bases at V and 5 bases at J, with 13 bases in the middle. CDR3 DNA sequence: TGTGCCAGTAGTATTAAAAATCGGTTATATGGCTACACCTTC. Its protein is CASSIKNRLYGYTF.

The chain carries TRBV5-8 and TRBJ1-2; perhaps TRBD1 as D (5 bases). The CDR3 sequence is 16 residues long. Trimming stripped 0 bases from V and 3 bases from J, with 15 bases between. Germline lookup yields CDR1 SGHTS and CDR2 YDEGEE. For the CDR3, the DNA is TGTGCCAGCAGCTTGGAAAACAGGTTACCCGACTATGGCTACACCTTC. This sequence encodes CASSLENRLPDYGYTF.

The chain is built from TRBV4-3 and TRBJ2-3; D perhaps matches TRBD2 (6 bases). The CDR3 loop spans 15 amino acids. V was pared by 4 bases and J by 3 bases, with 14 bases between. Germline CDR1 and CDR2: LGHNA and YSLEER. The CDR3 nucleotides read TGCGCCAGCAGCCCATCACGGGACTTAACAGATACGCAGTATTTT. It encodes CASSPSRDLTDTQYF.

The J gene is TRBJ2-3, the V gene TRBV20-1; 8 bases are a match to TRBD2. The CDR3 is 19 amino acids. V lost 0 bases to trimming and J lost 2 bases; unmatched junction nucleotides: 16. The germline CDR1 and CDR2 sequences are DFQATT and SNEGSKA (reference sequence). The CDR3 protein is CSARDLSAPSAGDTDTQYF. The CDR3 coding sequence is TGCAGTGCTAGAGATCTAAGCGCGCCGTCAGCGGGAGACACAGATACGCAGTATTTT.

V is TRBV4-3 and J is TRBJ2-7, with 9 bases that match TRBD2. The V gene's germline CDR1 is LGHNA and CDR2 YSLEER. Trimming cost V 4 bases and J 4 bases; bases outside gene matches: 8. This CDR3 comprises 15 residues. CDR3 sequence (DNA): TGCGCCAGCAGCCTGGGAGCGGGGGGACGGTACGAGCAGTACTTC. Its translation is CASSLGAGGRYEQYF.

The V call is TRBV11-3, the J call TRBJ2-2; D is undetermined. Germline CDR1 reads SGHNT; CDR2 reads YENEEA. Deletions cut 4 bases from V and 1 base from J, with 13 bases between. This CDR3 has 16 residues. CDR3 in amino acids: CASSSRNNLNTGELFF. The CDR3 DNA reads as TGTGCCAGCAGCTCGCGGAACAATTTGAACACCGGGGAGCTGTTTTTT.

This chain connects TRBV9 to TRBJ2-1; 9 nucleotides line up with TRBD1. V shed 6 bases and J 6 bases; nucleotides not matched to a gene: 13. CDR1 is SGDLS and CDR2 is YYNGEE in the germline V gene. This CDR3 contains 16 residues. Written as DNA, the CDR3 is TGTGCCAGCACACCCGCGGGACAGGGCTTTTCCAATGAGCAGTTCTTC. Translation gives CASTPAGQGFSNEQFF.

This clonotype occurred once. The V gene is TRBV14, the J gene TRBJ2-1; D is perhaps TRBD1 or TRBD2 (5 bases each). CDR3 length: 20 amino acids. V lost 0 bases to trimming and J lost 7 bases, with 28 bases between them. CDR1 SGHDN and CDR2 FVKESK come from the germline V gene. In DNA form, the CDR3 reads TGTGCCAGCAGCCAAGATCCACGTTCAGGTCGGGGCCCTCTGAGGAATGAGCAGTTCTTC. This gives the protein CASSQDPRSGRGPLRNEQFF.

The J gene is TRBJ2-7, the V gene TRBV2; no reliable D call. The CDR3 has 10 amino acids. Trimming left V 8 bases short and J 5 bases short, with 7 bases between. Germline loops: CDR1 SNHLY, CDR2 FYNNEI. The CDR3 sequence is CASVSHEQYF. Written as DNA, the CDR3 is TGTGCCAGCGTAAGCCACGAGCAGTACTTC.

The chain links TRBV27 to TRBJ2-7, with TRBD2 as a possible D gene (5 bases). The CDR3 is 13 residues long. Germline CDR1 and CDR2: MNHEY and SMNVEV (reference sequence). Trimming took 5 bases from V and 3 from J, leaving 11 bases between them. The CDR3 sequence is CASSGGPVYEQYF. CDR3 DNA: TGTGCCAGCAGTGGAGGACCGGTCTACGAGCAGTACTTC.

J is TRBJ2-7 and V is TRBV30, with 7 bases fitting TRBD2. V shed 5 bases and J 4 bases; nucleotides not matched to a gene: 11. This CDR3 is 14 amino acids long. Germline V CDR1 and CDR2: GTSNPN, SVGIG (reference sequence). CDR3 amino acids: CAWATGAGRYEQYF. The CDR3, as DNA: TGTGCCTGGGCAACAGGAGCGGGAAGATACGAGCAGTACTTC.

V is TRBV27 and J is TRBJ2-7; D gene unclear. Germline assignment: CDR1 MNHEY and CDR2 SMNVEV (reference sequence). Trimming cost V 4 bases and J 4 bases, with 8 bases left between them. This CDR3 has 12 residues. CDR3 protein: CASSSTRYEQYF. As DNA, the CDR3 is TGTGCCAGCAGTTCGACCCGTTACGAGCAGTACTTC.

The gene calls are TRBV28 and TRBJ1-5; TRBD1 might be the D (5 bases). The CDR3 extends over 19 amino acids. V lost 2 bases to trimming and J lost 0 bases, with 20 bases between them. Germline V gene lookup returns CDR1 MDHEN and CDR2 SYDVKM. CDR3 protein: CASSLRQGAHSYSNQPQHF. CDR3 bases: TGTGCCAGCAGTTTAAGGCAGGGAGCCCATTCCTATAGCAATCAGCCCCAGCATTTT.

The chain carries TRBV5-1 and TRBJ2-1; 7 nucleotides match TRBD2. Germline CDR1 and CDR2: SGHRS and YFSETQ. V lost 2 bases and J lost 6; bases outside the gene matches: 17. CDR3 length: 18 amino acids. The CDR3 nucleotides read TGCGCCAGCAGCTTTTTTAGCGGGCAGTCCATTGAGGGCAATGAGCAGTTCTTC. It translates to CASSFFSGQSIEGNEQFF.

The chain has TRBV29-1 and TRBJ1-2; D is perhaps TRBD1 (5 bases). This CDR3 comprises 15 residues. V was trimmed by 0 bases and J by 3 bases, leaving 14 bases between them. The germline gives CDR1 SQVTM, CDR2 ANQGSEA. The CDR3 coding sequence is TGCAGCGTTGAAGATCACTCACAGGCCTACTATGGCTACACCTTC. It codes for CSVEDHSQAYYGYTF. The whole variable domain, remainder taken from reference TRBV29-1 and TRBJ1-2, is SAVISQKPSRDICQRGTSLTIQCQVDSQVTMMFWYRQQPGQSLTLIATANQGSEATYESGFVIDKFPISRPNLTFSTLTVSNMSPEDSSIYLCSVEDHSQAYYGYTFGSGTRLTVV.